This is a list of T cell receptor beta chains from one sample in a study of T-cell reconstitution after alpha-beta-depleted transplantation in children. TCRdb used MiXCR to reprocess the PCR reads, holding one entry per CDR3 protein. The data show about 200,000 distinct CDR3 sequences, roughly 15% seen once. This specimen was PBMCs from the stem cell graft donor, taken from the stem cell graft. The receptor set was obtained from a human donor who donated a stem cell graft to a child with acute lymphoblastic leukemia. Both conserved end residues are part of each CDR3. D genes are given only for firm matches. Clone sizes are given selectively: once, few, many, or a class where the clone is expanded.

TRBV6-1,-,TRBJ2-2,many,CASSSNSEAGRTGELFF,TGTGCCAGCAGCTCCAATAGTGAGGCAGGAAGAACCGGGGAGCTGTTTTTT
TRBV20-1,-,TRBJ1-1,many,CSARGGGDTEAFF,TGCAGTGCTAGAGGCGGAGGTGACACTGAAGCTTTCTTT
TRBV12-3/TRBV12-4,-,TRBJ1-2,few,CASSPLPTGSGYGYTF,TGTGCCAGCAGTCCCCTCCCCACAGGGAGCGGATATGGCTACACCTTC
TRBV5-1,-,TRBJ2-1,many,CASSRGALSDNEQFF,TGCGCCAGCAGCCGGGGGGCTCTTTCGGACAATGAGCAGTTCTTC
TRBV28,-,TRBJ1-6,many,CASSLSAESSYNSPLHF,TGTGCCAGCAGTTTATCGGCAGAAAGCTCCTATAATTCACCCCTCCACTTT
TRBV6-5,-,TRBJ1-3,many,CASSYSRTRWSGNTIYF,TGTGCCAGCAGTTACTCCAGGACCCGGTGGAGTGGAAACACCATATATTTT
TRBV18,-,TRBJ2-7,many,CASTHPGGSYEQYF,TGTGCCAGCACACACCCCGGGGGTTCCTACGAGCAGTACTTC
TRBV5-1,TRBD2,TRBJ2-2,-,CASSLREGRAGELFF,TGCGCCAGCAGCTTACGGGAGGGCCGGGCCGGGGAGCTGTTTTTT
TRBV3-1,TRBD2,TRBJ2-7,-,CASSQDLLAGVSEQYF,TGTGCCAGCAGCCAAGATCTGCTAGCGGGAGTTTCCGAGCAGTACTTC
TRBV4-1,TRBD1,TRBJ2-4,many,CASSQEVGGQAVQYF,TGCGCCAGCAGCCAGGAGGTCGGGGGACAGGCGGTTCAGTACTTC
TRBV5-1,-,TRBJ2-4,many,CASSLGLEGTKNIQYF,TGCGCCAGCAGCTTGGGCCTAGAAGGGACCAAAAACATTCAGTACTTC
TRBV4-1,TRBD2,TRBJ2-7,-,CASSPSGRDAYEQYF,TGCGCCAGCAGCCCTAGCGGGAGGGATGCATACGAGCAGTACTTC
TRBV5-1,-,TRBJ2-7,many,CASSNGPSSYEQYF,TGCGCCAGCAGCAACGGACCGAGCTCCTACGAGCAGTACTTC
TRBV5-1,TRBD1,TRBJ1-6,few,CASSLRTGSNSPLHF,TGCGCCAGCAGCCTACGGACAGGGTCGAATTCACCCCTCCACTTT
TRBV10-2,-,TRBJ1-5,many,CASSNRENNQPQHF,TGCGCCAGCAGTAACAGGGAGAACAATCAGCCCCAGCATTTT
TRBV10-3,TRBD2,TRBJ2-3,many,CAISVEAGSSDTQYF,TGTGCCATCAGTGTAGAAGCGGGATCCTCGGATACGCAGTATTTT
TRBV5-1,TRBD2,TRBJ2-1,many,CASRPAGGRSYNEQFF,TGCGCCAGCAGACCTGCGGGAGGGAGGTCCTACAATGAGCAGTTCTTC
TRBV6-1,TRBD1,TRBJ2-4,few,CASSRQGNNIQYF,TGTGCCAGCAGTCGACAGGGGAATAACATTCAGTACTTC
TRBV5-1,-,TRBJ2-5,few,CASTFPGETQYF,TGCGCCAGCACCTTCCCTGGGGAGACCCAGTACTTC
TRBV29-1,-,TRBJ2-7,many,CSVERDSYEQYF,TGCAGCGTTGAGAGGGACTCCTACGAGCAGTACTTC
TRBV5-1,TRBD2,TRBJ2-1,few,CASSLGSGSRLEFF,TGCGCCAGCAGCTTGGGAAGCGGGAGTAGGTTGGAGTTCTTC
TRBV20-1,TRBD1,TRBJ1-3,many,CSARDDRGDTIYF,TGCAGTGCTAGGGATGACAGGGGTGACACCATATATTTT
TRBV12-3/TRBV12-4,TRBD1,TRBJ2-2,many,CASRQDRVGGELFF,TGTGCCAGCAGACAAGACAGGGTGGGCGGGGAGCTGTTTTTT
TRBV19,TRBD1,TRBJ2-1,many,CASSRRQGTDNEQFF,TGTGCCAGTAGTCGCCGACAGGGGACCGACAATGAGCAGTTCTTC
TRBV11-2,TRBD1,TRBJ1-4,many,CASSLGQSTNEKLFF,TGTGCCAGCAGCTTGGGACAGTCAACTAATGAAAAACTGTTTTTT
TRBV6-1,-,TRBJ1-2,many,CASSPGSNYGYTF,TGTGCCAGCAGTCCGGGGTCTAACTATGGCTACACCTTC
TRBV30,-,TRBJ1-2,-,CALGKQKPNGYTF,TGTGCCTTGGGTAAACAGAAGCCCAATGGCTACACCTTC
TRBV7-9,TRBD1,TRBJ1-4,many,CASSSWTGGRTNEKLFF,TGTGCCAGCAGCTCCTGGACAGGGGGTCGAACTAATGAAAAACTGTTTTTT
TRBV5-6,-,TRBJ2-3,few,CASSSWMGLRGDTQYF,TGTGCCAGCAGTTCTTGGATGGGGCTGAGGGGAGATACGCAGTATTTT
TRBV12-3/TRBV12-4,TRBD2,TRBJ2-2,many,CATSPSGRRGGELFF,TGTGCCACCTCACCTAGCGGGAGACGTGGCGGGGAGCTGTTTTTT
TRBV5-1,TRBD1,TRBJ1-3,many,CASSRGQTSGNTIYF,TGCGCCAGCAGCCGGGGACAGACCTCTGGAAACACCATATATTTT
TRBV5-1,-,TRBJ2-7,many,CASSWNPGPEYEQYF,TGCGCCAGCAGCTGGAACCCGGGACCGGAATACGAGCAGTACTTC
TRBV12-3/TRBV12-4,-,TRBJ1-1,many,CASSPTISTEAFF,TGTGCCAGCAGTCCGACAATTTCCACTGAAGCTTTCTTT
TRBV5-1,TRBD1,TRBJ2-4,-,CASSPGTGENIQYF,TGCGCCAGCAGCCCCGGGACAGGGGAAAACATTCAGTACTTC
TRBV10-2,TRBD1,TRBJ2-7,many,CASSGAQTGNQFSYEQYF,TGCGCCAGCAGTGGGGCCCAGACAGGGAACCAATTCTCCTACGAGCAGTACTTC
TRBV28,-,TRBJ2-7,once,CASTPLERLREQYF,TGTGCCAGCACCCCCTTGGAAAGGTTACGGGAGCAGTACTTC
TRBV4-1,TRBD1,TRBJ1-5,-,CASSQPTGRQPQHF,TGCGCCAGCAGCCAGCCGACAGGGAGGCAGCCCCAGCATTTT
TRBV5-1,-,TRBJ1-6,many,CASRAGRNNSPLHF,TGCGCCAGCAGGGCGGGACGGAATAATTCACCCCTCCACTTT
TRBV12-3/TRBV12-4,-,TRBJ1-3,few,CASRGGTVSGNTIYF,TGTGCCAGCAGGGGAGGGACCGTCTCTGGAAACACCATATATTTT
TRBV5-5,-,TRBJ2-7,many,CASSFIWGLYEQYF,TGTGCCAGCAGCTTTATCTGGGGACTCTACGAGCAGTACTTC
TRBV12-3/TRBV12-4,-,TRBJ2-7,many,CASRDQGSAYEQYF,TGTGCCAGCAGAGACCAGGGGTCTGCTTACGAGCAGTACTTC
TRBV24-1,-,TRBJ1-2,few,CATSDHPGQRGGYTF,TGTGCCACCAGTGACCACCCCGGACAGAGGGGTGGCTACACCTTC
TRBV5-1,TRBD2,TRBJ2-3,many,CASTGTSGTDTQYF,TGCGCCAGCACCGGGACTAGCGGCACAGATACGCAGTATTTT
TRBV5-1,-,TRBJ1-1,many,CASSLGPGKVTEAFF,TGCGCCAGCAGCTTAGGTCCAGGGAAGGTCACTGAAGCTTTCTTT
TRBV29-1,-,TRBJ2-1,-,CSVDQGGREQFF,TGCAGCGTTGATCAGGGGGGGAGGGAGCAGTTCTTC
TRBV21-1,-,TRBJ2-7,few,CANPNYEQYF,TGTGCCAACCCCAATTACGAGCAGTACTTC
TRBV18,TRBD2,TRBJ2-1,many,CASSPELAGSSYNEQFF,TGTGCCAGCTCACCAGAACTAGCGGGGAGCTCCTACAATGAGCAGTTCTTC
TRBV24-1,-,TRBJ1-5,-,CATSDSTDSNQPQHF,TGTGCCACCAGTGATTCTACAGATAGCAATCAGCCCCAGCATTTT
TRBV30,-,TRBJ1-2,many,CAWSVEANYGYTF,TGTGCCTGGAGTGTAGAGGCTAACTATGGCTACACCTTC
TRBV20-1,-,TRBJ2-3,many,CSARLDSGTDTQYF,TGCAGTGCTAGACTAGATTCCGGCACAGATACGCAGTATTTT